This T cell receptor (beta chain) was profiled in a study of control samples from healthy donors and cancer patients. Assay: immunoSEQ multiplex PCR; the TCRdb copy retains only in-frame clones and omits some. The repertoire holds 15,000 to 20,000 clones, with about 85% as singletons. Deletions cut 6 bases from V and 6 bases from J, with 12 bases between. Germline V gene data show CDR1 as MNHEY and CDR2 as SVGAGI. The CDR3 loop spans 13 amino acids. The receptor was isolated from a woman between 65 and 79 years old with lung cancer. The chain carries TRBV6-5 and TRBJ2-1, with D unresolved. Source material: PBMCs. The CDR3, as DNA: TGTGCCAGCAGCCTCAATCGGATCAATGAGCAGTTCTTC. Protein product: CASSLNRINEQFF.